This T cell receptor beta chain was retrieved from a study of shared clonotypes between healthy human individuals. Study observations and caveats: Across subsets, estimated richness was generally greater for naive than for memory populations.

Concerning this clone: Its antigen is currently unknown.

Libraries were prepared by immunoSEQ multiplex PCR; TCRdb keeps only in-frame clonotypes and omits some of them. The sample has about 1.1 million clones, approximately 78% seen once. CDR3 length: 13 amino acids. V lost 1 base and J 5 bases, leaving 8 bases between the germline ends. CDR1 and CDR2 (germline): SGHTA, FQGNSA. The chain couples TRBV7-2 to TRBJ2-5; D unresolved. Material for sequencing was memory CD4+ T cells from PBMCs. This sample's subset: CD45RA-negative fraction. The sequence derives from a young man in good health. Some clones in this sample may be carry-over from other donors' samples. CDR3 region: CASSLVKMETQYF. CDR3 bases: TGTGCCAGCAGCTTAGTGAAGATGGAGACCCAGTACTTC.